A few counts support the clone carrying this TCR beta chain. The length of the CDR3 is 16 residues. Trimming left V 2 bases short and J 10 bases short, with 18 bases between. The germline gives CDR1 SGHTA, CDR2 FQGTGA. MiXCR, run by TCRdb on the 5' RACE reads, gives a single entry per CDR3 protein. The table lists around 300,000 distinct CDR3 sequences, 10% to 15% of them singletons. This entry is derived from a study of T-cell memory formation after mild COVID-19. The sample taken for sequencing was PBMCs or a T cell subset sorted from them (not recorded which). This TCR was recovered from a man between 18 and 35 years old who had mild COVID-19 (a few samples of this study predate the infection). Cell type and time point are not known. V gene TRBV7-3 combines with J gene TRBJ1-6; no clear D. The CDR3 nucleotides are TGTGCCAGCAGCTTATTTCCCAGAATGGGGAACTCACCCCTCCACTTT. The encoded protein is CASSLFPRMGNSPLHF.